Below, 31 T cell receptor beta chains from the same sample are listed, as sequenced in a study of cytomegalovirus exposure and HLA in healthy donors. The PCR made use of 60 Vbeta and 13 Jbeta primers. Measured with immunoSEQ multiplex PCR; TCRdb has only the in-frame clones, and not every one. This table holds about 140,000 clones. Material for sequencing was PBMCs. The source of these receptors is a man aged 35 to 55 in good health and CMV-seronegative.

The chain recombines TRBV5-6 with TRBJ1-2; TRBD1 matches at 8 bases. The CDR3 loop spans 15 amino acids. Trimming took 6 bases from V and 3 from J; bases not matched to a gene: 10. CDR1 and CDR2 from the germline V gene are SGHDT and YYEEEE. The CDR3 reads CASNTGQGIYYGYTF. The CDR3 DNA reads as TGTGCCAGCAACACCGGACAGGGTATTTACTATGGCTACACCTTC.

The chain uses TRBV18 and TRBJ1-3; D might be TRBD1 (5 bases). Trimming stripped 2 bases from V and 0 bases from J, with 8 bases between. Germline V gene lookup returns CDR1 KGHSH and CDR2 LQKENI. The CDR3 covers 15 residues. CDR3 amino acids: CASSPRGDSGNTIYF. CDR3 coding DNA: TGTGCCAGCTCACCAAGGGGTGACTCTGGAAACACCATATATTTT.

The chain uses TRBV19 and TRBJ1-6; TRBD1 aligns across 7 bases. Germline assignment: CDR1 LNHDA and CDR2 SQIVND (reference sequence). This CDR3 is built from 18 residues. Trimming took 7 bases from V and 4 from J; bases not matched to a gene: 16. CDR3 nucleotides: TGTGCCAGTATGGTCAACGCACCGTGGACAGGATATAATTCACCCCTCCACTTT. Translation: CASMVNAPWTGYNSPLHF.

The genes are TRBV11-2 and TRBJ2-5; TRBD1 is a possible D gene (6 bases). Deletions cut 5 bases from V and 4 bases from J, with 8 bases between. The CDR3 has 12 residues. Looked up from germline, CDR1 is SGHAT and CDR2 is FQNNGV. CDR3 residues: CASSATGETQYF. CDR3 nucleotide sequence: TGTGCCAGCAGCGCGACAGGAGAGACCCAGTACTTC.

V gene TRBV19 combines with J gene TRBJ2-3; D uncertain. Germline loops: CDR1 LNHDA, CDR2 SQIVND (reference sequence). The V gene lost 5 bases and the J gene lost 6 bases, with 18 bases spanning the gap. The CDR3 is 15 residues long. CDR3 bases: TGTGCCAGTAGTCTAAAATCAAGAGGAGCGGATACGCAGTATTTT. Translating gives CASSLKSRGADTQYF. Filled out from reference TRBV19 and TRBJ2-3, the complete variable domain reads DGGITQSPKYLFRKEGQNVTLSCEQNLNHDAMYWYRQDPGQGLRLIYYSQIVNDFQKGDIAEGYSVSREKKESFPLTVTSAQKNPTAFYLCASSLKSRGADTQYFGPGTRLTVL.

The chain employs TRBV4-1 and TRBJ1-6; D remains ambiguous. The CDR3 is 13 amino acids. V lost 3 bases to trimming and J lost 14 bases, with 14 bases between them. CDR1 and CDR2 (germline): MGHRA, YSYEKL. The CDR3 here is CASSHPSSGTLHF. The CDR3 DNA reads TGCGCCAGCAGCCACCCAAGCTCAGGCACCCTCCACTTT.

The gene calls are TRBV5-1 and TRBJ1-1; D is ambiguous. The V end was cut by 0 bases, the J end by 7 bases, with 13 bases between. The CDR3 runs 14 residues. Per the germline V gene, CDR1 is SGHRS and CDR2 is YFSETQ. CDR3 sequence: CASSLEDGGIEAFF. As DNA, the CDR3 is TGCGCCAGCAGCTTGGAAGACGGCGGAATTGAAGCTTTCTTT. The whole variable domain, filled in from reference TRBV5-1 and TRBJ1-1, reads KAGVTQTPRYLIKTRGQQVTLSCSPISGHRSVSWYQQTPGQGLQFLFEYFSETQRNKGNFPGRFSGRQFSNSRSEMNVSTLELGDSALYLCASSLEDGGIEAFFGQGTRLTVV.

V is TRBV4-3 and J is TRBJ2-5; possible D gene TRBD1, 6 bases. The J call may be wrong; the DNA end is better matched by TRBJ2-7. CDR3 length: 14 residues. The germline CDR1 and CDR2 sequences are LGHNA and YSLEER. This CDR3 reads CASSQDQGPYEQYF. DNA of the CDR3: TGCGCCAGCAGCCAAGATCAGGGGCCTTACGAGCAGTACTTC.

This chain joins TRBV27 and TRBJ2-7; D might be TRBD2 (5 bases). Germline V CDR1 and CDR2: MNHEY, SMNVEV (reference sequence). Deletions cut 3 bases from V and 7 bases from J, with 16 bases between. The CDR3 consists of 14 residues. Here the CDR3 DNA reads TGTGCCAGCAGTTTGGAGGCCGGGTCCGGAGAGCAGTACTTC. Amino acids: CASSLEAGSGEQYF.

This chain's CDR3 is CAISADWGGRETQYF. The CDR3 DNA is TGTGCCATCAGTGCGGATTGGGGGGGAAGAGAGACCCAGTACTTC. The gene calls are TRBV10-3 and TRBJ2-5; 7 nucleotides match TRBD2. CDR1 is ENHRY, CDR2 SYGVKD, per germline. The CDR3 contains 15 residues. The junction had 9 bases not matched to a gene; V was cut back by 4 bases and J by 4 bases.

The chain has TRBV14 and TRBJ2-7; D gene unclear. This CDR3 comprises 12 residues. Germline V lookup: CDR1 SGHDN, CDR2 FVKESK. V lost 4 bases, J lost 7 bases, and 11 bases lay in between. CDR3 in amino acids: CASSPSYYEQYF. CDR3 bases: TGTGCCAGCAGCCCTTCTTATTATGAGCAGTACTTC.

Here the CDR3 reads CASSSRNSGTEAFF. CDR3 DNA sequence: TGTGCCAGTAGCTCCCGCAATAGTGGCACTGAAGCTTTCTTT. The chain is built from TRBV19 and TRBJ1-1; D is undetermined. Germline assignment: CDR1 LNHDA and CDR2 SQIVND (reference sequence). The CDR3 has 14 amino acids. V was pared by 6 bases and J by 4 bases, with 15 bases between.

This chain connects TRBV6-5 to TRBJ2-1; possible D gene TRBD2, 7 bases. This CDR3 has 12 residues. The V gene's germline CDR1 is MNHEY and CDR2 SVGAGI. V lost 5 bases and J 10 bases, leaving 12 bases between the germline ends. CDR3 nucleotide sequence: TGTGCCAGCAGTAGGGGAGGGGGGGAGCAGTTCTTC. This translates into CASSRGGGEQFF.

The CDR3 spells CASAGWTGGEQYF. For the CDR3, the DNA is TGCGCCAGCGCTGGCTGGACAGGGGGCGAGCAGTACTTC. This chain uses TRBV5-1 with TRBJ2-7; TRBD1 aligns across 10 bases. Unmatched junction bases numbered 7, after V lost 7 bases and J lost 6 bases. The germline CDR1 and CDR2 sequences are SGHRS and YFSETQ. The CDR3 sequence is 13 residues long. The variable domain in full, completed from reference TRBV5-1 and TRBJ2-7, reads KAGVTQTPRYLIKTRGQQVTLSCSPISGHRSVSWYQQTPGQGLQFLFEYFSETQRNKGNFPGRFSGRQFSNSRSEMNVSTLELGDSALYLCASAGWTGGEQYFGPGTRLTVT.

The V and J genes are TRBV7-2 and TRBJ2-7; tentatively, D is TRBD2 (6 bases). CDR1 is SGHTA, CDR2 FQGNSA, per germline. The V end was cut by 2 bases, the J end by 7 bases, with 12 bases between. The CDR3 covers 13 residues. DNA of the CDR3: TGTGCCAGCAGCTTAAGGTGGGCGGGAGAGCAGTACTTC. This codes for CASSLRWAGEQYF.

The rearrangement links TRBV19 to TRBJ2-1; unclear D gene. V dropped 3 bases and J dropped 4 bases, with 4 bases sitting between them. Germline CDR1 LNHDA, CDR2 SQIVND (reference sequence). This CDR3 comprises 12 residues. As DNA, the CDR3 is TGTGCCAGTAGTATCAGTTACAATGAGCAGTTCTTC. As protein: CASSISYNEQFF.

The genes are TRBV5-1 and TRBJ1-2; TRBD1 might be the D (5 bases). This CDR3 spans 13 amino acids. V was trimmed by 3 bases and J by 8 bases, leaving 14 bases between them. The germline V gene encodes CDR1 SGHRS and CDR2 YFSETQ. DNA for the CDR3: TGCGCCAGCAGCTCCGCTGGGGCATGGGGCTACACCTTC. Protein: CASSSAGAWGYTF. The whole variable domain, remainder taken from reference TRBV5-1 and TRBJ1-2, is KAGVTQTPRYLIKTRGQQVTLSCSPISGHRSVSWYQQTPGQGLQFLFEYFSETQRNKGNFPGRFSGRQFSNSRSEMNVSTLELGDSALYLCASSSAGAWGYTFGSGTRLTVV.

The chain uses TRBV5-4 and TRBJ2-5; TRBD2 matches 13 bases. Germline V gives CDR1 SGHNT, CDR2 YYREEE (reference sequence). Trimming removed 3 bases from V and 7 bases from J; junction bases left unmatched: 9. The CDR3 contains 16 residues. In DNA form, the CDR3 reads TGTGCCAGCAGCTCGGGACTAGCGGGGCGGGTAGGGACCCAGTACTTC. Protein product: CASSSGLAGRVGTQYF.

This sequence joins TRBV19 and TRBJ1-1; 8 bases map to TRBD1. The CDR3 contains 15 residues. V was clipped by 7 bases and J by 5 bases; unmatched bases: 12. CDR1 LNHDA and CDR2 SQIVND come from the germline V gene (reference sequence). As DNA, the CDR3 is TGTGCCAGTAACAATGCTGCAGGGGGCGTGACTGAAGCTTTCTTT. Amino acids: CASNNAAGGVTEAFF.

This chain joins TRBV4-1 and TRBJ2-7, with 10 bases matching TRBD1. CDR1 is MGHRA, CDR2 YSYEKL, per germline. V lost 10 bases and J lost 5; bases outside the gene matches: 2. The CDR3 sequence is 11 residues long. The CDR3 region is CAMTGGDEQYF. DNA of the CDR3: TGCGCCATGACAGGGGGCGACGAGCAGTACTTC.

The CDR3 spells CASQDTLGSTDTQYF. CDR3 sequence (DNA): TGCGCCAGCCAAGACACTTTAGGAAGCACAGATACGCAGTATTTT. The rearrangement joins TRBV5-1 to TRBJ2-3; D is unclear. Per the germline V gene, CDR1 is SGHRS and CDR2 is YFSETQ. With 7 bases removed from V and 0 bases from J, the gap between germline ends came to 15 bases. CDR3 length: 15 residues.

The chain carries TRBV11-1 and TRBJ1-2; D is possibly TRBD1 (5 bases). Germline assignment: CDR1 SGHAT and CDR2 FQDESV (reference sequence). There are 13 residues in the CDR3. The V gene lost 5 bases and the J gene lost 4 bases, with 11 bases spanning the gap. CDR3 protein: CASSPRGGYGYTF. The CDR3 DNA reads TGTGCCAGCAGCCCTCGGGGGGGCTATGGCTACACCTTC. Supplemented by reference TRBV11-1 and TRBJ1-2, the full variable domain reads EAEVAQSPRYKITEKSQAVAFWCDPISGHATLYWYRQILGQGPELLVQFQDESVVDDSQLPKDRFSAERLKGVDSTLKIQPAELGDSAMYLCASSPRGGYGYTFGSGTRLTVV.

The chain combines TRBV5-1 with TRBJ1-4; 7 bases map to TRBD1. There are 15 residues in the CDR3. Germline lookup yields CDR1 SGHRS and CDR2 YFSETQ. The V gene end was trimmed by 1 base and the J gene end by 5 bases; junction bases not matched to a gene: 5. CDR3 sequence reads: CASSLFPGGNEKLFF. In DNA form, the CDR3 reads TGCGCCAGCAGCTTGTTTCCAGGGGGGAATGAAAAACTGTTTTTT. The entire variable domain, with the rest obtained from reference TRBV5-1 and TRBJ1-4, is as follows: KAGVTQTPRYLIKTRGQQVTLSCSPISGHRSVSWYQQTPGQGLQFLFEYFSETQRNKGNFPGRFSGRQFSNSRSEMNVSTLELGDSALYLCASSLFPGGNEKLFFGSGTQLSVL.

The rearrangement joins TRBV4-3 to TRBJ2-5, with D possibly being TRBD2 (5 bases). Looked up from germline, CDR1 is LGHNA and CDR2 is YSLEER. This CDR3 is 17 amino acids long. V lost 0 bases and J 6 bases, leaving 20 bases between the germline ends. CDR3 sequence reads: CASSQDLATNPQKTQYF. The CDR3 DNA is TGCGCCAGCAGCCAAGACCTAGCCACTAACCCTCAAAAGACCCAGTACTTC.

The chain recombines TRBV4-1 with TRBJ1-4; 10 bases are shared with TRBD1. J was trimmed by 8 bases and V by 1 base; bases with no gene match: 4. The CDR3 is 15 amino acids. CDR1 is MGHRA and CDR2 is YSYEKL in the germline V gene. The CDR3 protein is CASSQGQGAGEKLFF. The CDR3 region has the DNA TGCGCCAGCAGCCAAGGACAGGGGGCCGGCGAAAAACTGTTTTTT.

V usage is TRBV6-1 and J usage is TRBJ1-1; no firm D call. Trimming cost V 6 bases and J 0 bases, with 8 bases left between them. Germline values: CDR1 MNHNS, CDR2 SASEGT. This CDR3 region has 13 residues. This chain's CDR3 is CASSLEVNTEAFF. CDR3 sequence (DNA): TGTGCCAGCAGCCTCGAGGTGAACACTGAAGCTTTCTTT.

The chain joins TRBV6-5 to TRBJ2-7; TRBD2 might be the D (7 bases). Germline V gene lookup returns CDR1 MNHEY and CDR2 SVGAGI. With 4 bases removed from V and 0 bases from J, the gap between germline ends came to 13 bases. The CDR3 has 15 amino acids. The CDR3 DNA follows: TGTGCCAGCAGTTCCTACGGGGGGCCCTCCTACGAGCAGTACTTC. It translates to CASSSYGGPSYEQYF.

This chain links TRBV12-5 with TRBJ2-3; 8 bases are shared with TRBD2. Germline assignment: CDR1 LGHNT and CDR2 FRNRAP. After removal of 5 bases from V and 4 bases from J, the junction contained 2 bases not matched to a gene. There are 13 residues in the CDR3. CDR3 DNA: TGTGCTAGTGGTCCCGGGGGGGCAGATACGCAGTATTTT. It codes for CASGPGGADTQYF.

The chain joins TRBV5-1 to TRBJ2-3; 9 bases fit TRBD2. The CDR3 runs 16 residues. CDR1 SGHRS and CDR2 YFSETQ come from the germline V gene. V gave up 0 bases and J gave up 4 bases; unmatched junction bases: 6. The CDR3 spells CASSLDAGGPPDTQYF. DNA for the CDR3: TGCGCCAGCAGCTTGGATGCGGGGGGGCCGCCAGATACGCAGTATTTT.

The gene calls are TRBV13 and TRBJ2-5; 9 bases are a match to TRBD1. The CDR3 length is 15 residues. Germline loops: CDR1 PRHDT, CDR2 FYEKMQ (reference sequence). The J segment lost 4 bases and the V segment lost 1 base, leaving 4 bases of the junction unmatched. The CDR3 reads CASSLVGQGPETQYF. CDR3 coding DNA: TGTGCCAGCAGCTTAGTTGGACAGGGGCCAGAGACCCAGTACTTC.

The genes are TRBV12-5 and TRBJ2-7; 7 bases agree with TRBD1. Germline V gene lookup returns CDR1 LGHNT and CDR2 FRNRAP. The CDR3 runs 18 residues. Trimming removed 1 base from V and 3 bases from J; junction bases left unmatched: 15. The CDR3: CASGLGQTPGQRIYEQYF. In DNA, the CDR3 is TGTGCTAGTGGTTTGGGCCAGACGCCGGGACAGAGAATCTACGAGCAGTACTTC.